This T cell receptor beta chain was observed in a study of cytomegalovirus exposure and HLA in healthy donors. Study-wide context: The same platform was used for the 120 validation repertoires and the 650 to 800 first-cohort repertoires, a later analysis reported.

Notes on the study in general: Published work reported that the classifier diagnosed cytomegalovirus status with high specificity and sensitivity. Most TCR sequences were uncommon, yet certain public TCRs appeared in many donors. The study recorded over 150 TCR beta chains that were cytomegalovirus-associated.

In regard to this clone: What it binds is not known. At one boundary the junction diverges from the germline segment, which might be a read error.

There are 17 residues in the CDR3. The germline V gene has CDR1 SSHAT and CDR2 FNYEAQ (reference sequence). Sequencing was performed with immunoSEQ multiplex PCR; in TCRdb, only in-frame clones are kept and a portion is missing. The sample records 150,000 to 200,000 clones, roughly 80% being singletons. This rearrangement joins TRBV7-7 to TRBJ2-3; 9 bases fit TRBD2. The sequence was obtained from a young man in good health and CMV-seropositive. The material sequenced was PBMCs. CDR3 sequence: CASSLKASGEGADTQYF. In DNA, the CDR3 is TGTGCTAGCAGCTTAAAGGCTAGCGGGGAGGGAGCAGATACGCAGTATTTT.